This TCR beta chain appears in the sequencing data of a study of cytomegalovirus exposure and HLA in healthy donors. The assay was immunoSEQ multiplex PCR, and TCRdb's table has in-frame clones only and misses some. The table lists just under 75,000 clones, approximately 94% of them singletons. Deletions cut 4 bases from V and 0 bases from J, with 6 bases between. From germline, CDR1 is SGHDN and CDR2 FVKESK. The CDR3 is 13 residues long. Sequenced material: PBMCs. The chain links TRBV14 to TRBJ2-5; unclear D gene. The TCR sequence derives from a woman aged 18-29 years in good health and CMV-seropositive. In DNA, the CDR3 is TGTGCCAGCAGCCCACATTACCAAGAGACCCAGTACTTC. It encodes CASSPHYQETQYF.